This note documents a single T cell receptor beta chain sequence. Its specificity is not known. As part of library construction, unique molecular identifiers were attached to individual cDNA molecules. A single record per CDR3 protein comes from TCRdb applying MiXCR to the 5' RACE reads. The sample holds approximately 73,000 distinct CDR3 sequences, approximately 11% seen once. The sample is drawn from a study of early T cells in non-severe SARS-CoV-2 infection. Study-level information: Sequenced bulk RNA came from whole blood that was unsorted, and chains were unpaired. Notes on the study in general: VDJdb matching favored anti-spike CD8 responses, missing private and CD4 specificities.

The origin of this receptor is an adult who was a healthcare worker with PCR-confirmed SARS-CoV-2 infection or an uninfected control (not recorded which). Sequences were obtained from whole blood.

Here the CDR3 reads CASSPGGVQETQYF. The CDR3 DNA follows: TGTGCCAGCAGCCCGGGGGGGGTACAAGAGACCCAGTACTTC. J is TRBJ2-5 and V is TRBV5-4; 8 bases map to TRBD2. This CDR3 has 14 amino acids. CDR1 and CDR2 (germline): SGHNT, YYREEE (reference sequence). V dropped 4 bases and J dropped 2; count of bases not matched to a gene: 4.